One and the same sample provided the 2 T cell receptor beta chains below, sequenced in a study of long-term antiretroviral therapy in people with HIV. The run of the v3.0 immunoSEQ assay was at survey level. Clones were sequenced by immunoSEQ multiplex PCR, and TCRdb holds only the in-frame ones, with some missing. Of tens of thousands of clones listed, about 95% are singletons. Sequences were derived from unsorted PBMCs, sampled 6 to 6.5 years after starting antiretroviral therapy. The source is a man aged 30 to 39 with HIV.

The chain is built from TRBV10-3 and TRBJ1-2; 8 nucleotides match TRBD1. Per the germline V gene, CDR1 is ENHRY and CDR2 is SYGVKD. The V segment lost 3 bases and the J segment 8 bases; nucleotides outside the gene matches: 8. This CDR3 region has 14 residues. CDR3 protein: CAISDTQGAKGYTF. For the CDR3, the DNA is TGTGCCATCAGTGACACTCAGGGGGCGAAAGGCTACACCTTC.

The CDR3, as DNA: TGTGCCAGCAGCTTCTCGGGGTATCGCGCAGATACGCAGTATTTT. It encodes CASSFSGYRADTQYF. The chain is built from TRBV5-6 and TRBJ2-3; D is perhaps TRBD2 (5 bases). The CDR3 sequence is 15 residues long. V lost 2 bases to trimming and J lost 4 bases, with 14 bases between them. The germline V gene encodes CDR1 SGHDT and CDR2 YYEEEE. Based on the CDR3 plus reference TRBV5-6 and TRBJ2-3, the full variable domain is DAGVTQSPTHLIKTRGQQVTLRCSPKSGHDTVSWYQQALGQGPQFIFQYYEEEERQRGNFPDRFSGHQFPNYSSELNVNALLLGDSALYLCASSFSGYRADTQYFGPGTRLTVL.